A selection of T cell receptor beta chains follows, all from one sample in a study of T cells in Graves' hyperthyroidism and ophthalmopathy. TCRdb processed the multiplex PCR reads anew with MiXCR; each CDR3 protein has one entry. The sample comprises approximately 370,000 distinct CDR3 sequences, just under 15% of which are singletons, and 32% rests with the top ten. The sample was blood. Receptor source: a woman aged 25-40 years with Graves' hyperthyroidism. Each CDR3 is given with its conserved first and last residue. Fields, in order: J gene, clone size, D gene, V gene, CDR3 protein, CDR3 DNA. The D gene is left open where the match is weak. Only some rows state a clone size, as once, few, many or a class for expanded clones.

J gene: TRBJ2-7; clone size: many; D gene: NA; V gene: TRBV12-3/TRBV12-4; CDR3 protein: CASSLSRARAYEQYF; CDR3 DNA: TGTGCCAGCAGCCTCAGCCGGGCCAGAGCCTACGAGCAGTACTTC
J gene: TRBJ1-4; clone size: NA; D gene: TRBD1; V gene: TRBV5-1; CDR3 protein: CASSQGTGAPEREKPFF; CDR3 DNA: TGCGCCAGCAGCCAGGGGACAGGGGCTCCTGAGAGGGAAAAACCGTTTTTT
J gene: TRBJ2-7; clone size: few; D gene: TRBD2; V gene: TRBV3-1; CDR3 protein: CASSQERPSGSRSYEQYF; CDR3 DNA: TGTGCCAGCAGCCAAGAGAGGCCTAGCGGGAGCCGCTCCTACGAGCAGTACTTC
J gene: TRBJ2-7; clone size: many; D gene: TRBD2; V gene: TRBV27; CDR3 protein: CASSFSEASGTYEQYF; CDR3 DNA: TGTGCCAGCAGTTTTAGCGAGGCTAGCGGGACTTACGAGCAGTACTTC
J gene: TRBJ2-7; clone size: NA; D gene: TRBD2; V gene: TRBV14; CDR3 protein: CASSQDLTSGRREQYF; CDR3 DNA: TGTGCCAGCAGCCAAGATCTCACTAGCGGGAGGCGGGAGCAGTACTTC
J gene: TRBJ1-4; clone size: many; D gene: NA; V gene: TRBV2; CDR3 protein: CASNPRYNEKLFF; CDR3 DNA: TGTGCCAGCAACCCCAGGTATAATGAAAAACTGTTTTTT
J gene: TRBJ1-2; clone size: many; D gene: NA; V gene: TRBV12-3/TRBV12-4; CDR3 protein: CASTQGLLANYGYTF; CDR3 DNA: TGTGCCAGCACCCAGGGCCTTCTAGCTAACTATGGCTACACCTTC
J gene: TRBJ1-5; clone size: many; D gene: TRBD1; V gene: TRBV2; CDR3 protein: CASRGDRLGPNQPQHF; CDR3 DNA: TGTGCCAGCAGGGGGGACAGGTTGGGGCCCAATCAGCCCCAGCATTTT
J gene: TRBJ2-1; clone size: many; D gene: NA; V gene: TRBV27; CDR3 protein: CASRGGGRNEQFF; CDR3 DNA: TGTGCCAGCAGGGGGGGCGGGAGAAATGAGCAGTTCTTC
J gene: TRBJ1-1; clone size: many; D gene: TRBD1; V gene: TRBV28; CDR3 protein: CASSQTGTAGAFF; CDR3 DNA: TGTGCCAGCAGTCAGACAGGGACTGCGGGAGCTTTCTTT
J gene: TRBJ2-7; clone size: NA; D gene: TRBD2; V gene: TRBV10-1; CDR3 protein: CASIWDKLRLAGRSEQYF; CDR3 DNA: TGCGCCAGCATCTGGGACAAATTGAGGCTAGCGGGACGTAGCGAGCAGTACTTC
J gene: TRBJ2-3; clone size: many; D gene: TRBD2; V gene: TRBV30; CDR3 protein: CAWNSVAGRTQYF; CDR3 DNA: TGTGCCTGGAATTCCGTAGCCGGGAGGACGCAGTATTTT
J gene: TRBJ2-7; clone size: many; D gene: NA; V gene: TRBV18; CDR3 protein: CASSAGTDYEQYF; CDR3 DNA: TGTGCCAGCTCAGCCGGGACGGATTACGAGCAGTACTTC
J gene: TRBJ2-7; clone size: NA; D gene: TRBD2; V gene: TRBV6-1; CDR3 protein: CASSSGLAGDTYEQYF; CDR3 DNA: TGTGCCAGCAGCTCCGGACTAGCGGGAGATACCTACGAGCAGTACTTC
J gene: TRBJ2-3; clone size: few; D gene: NA; V gene: TRBV12-3/TRBV12-4; CDR3 protein: CASSLGGRAPRSDTQYF; CDR3 DNA: TGTGCCAGCAGTTTAGGGGGCAGGGCCCCTCGTTCGGATACGCAGTATTTT
J gene: TRBJ2-7; clone size: many; D gene: TRBD2; V gene: TRBV7-9; CDR3 protein: CASSPGLAGAYEQYF; CDR3 DNA: TGTGCCAGCAGCCCGGGACTAGCGGGAGCCTACGAGCAGTACTTC
J gene: TRBJ1-4; clone size: many; D gene: NA; V gene: TRBV11-2; CDR3 protein: CASSLRRGSEKLFF; CDR3 DNA: TGTGCCAGCAGCCTCCGTCGGGGGAGTGAAAAACTGTTTTTT
J gene: TRBJ2-5; clone size: NA; D gene: NA; V gene: TRBV2; CDR3 protein: CARARTQETQYF; CDR3 DNA: TGTGCCAGGGCCCGGACACAAGAGACCCAGTACTTC
J gene: TRBJ2-1; clone size: many; D gene: TRBD2; V gene: TRBV13; CDR3 protein: CASSLGRMGGPGNEQFF; CDR3 DNA: TGTGCCAGCAGCTTAGGGCGGATGGGAGGGCCGGGAAATGAGCAGTTCTTC
J gene: TRBJ2-7; clone size: many; D gene: TRBD1; V gene: TRBV3-1; CDR3 protein: CASSQDLGTGYTYEQYF; CDR3 DNA: TGTGCCAGCAGCCAAGATCTGGGGACAGGGTATACCTACGAGCAGTACTTC
J gene: TRBJ2-7; clone size: many; D gene: TRBD1; V gene: TRBV12-3/TRBV12-4; CDR3 protein: CASSSGDRGLYEQYF; CDR3 DNA: TGTGCCAGCAGTTCTGGGGACAGGGGGTTGTACGAGCAGTACTTC
J gene: TRBJ1-5; clone size: NA; D gene: NA; V gene: TRBV12-3/TRBV12-4; CDR3 protein: CASSLGAFGGNQPQHF; CDR3 DNA: TGTGCCAGCAGTTTAGGGGCCTTCGGCGGCAATCAGCCCCAGCATTTT
J gene: TRBJ2-2; clone size: NA; D gene: NA; V gene: TRBV6-1; CDR3 protein: CASSDQGGTGELFF; CDR3 DNA: TGTGCCAGCAGTGATCAGGGTGGCACCGGGGAGCTGTTTTTT
J gene: TRBJ2-7; clone size: NA; D gene: NA; V gene: TRBV7-3; CDR3 protein: CASSPWAGTYEQYF; CDR3 DNA: TGTGCCAGCAGCCCATGGGCCGGAACCTACGAGCAGTACTTC
J gene: TRBJ2-7; clone size: many; D gene: NA; V gene: TRBV7-9; CDR3 protein: CASSAQRQAYEQYF; CDR3 DNA: TGTGCCAGCAGCGCACAAAGACAGGCCTACGAGCAGTACTTC
J gene: TRBJ2-3; clone size: many; D gene: NA; V gene: TRBV24-1; CDR3 protein: CATSALSVGTDTQYF; CDR3 DNA: TGTGCCACCAGTGCCCTTTCCGTGGGCACAGATACGCAGTATTTT
J gene: TRBJ2-7; clone size: few; D gene: TRBD2; V gene: TRBV28; CDR3 protein: CASSPRGRQYF; CDR3 DNA: TGTGCCAGCAGTCCCCGCGGGAGACAGTACTTC
J gene: TRBJ2-7; clone size: NA; D gene: NA; V gene: TRBV6-5; CDR3 protein: CASRRDFSYEQYF; CDR3 DNA: TGTGCCAGCAGACGGGACTTTTCCTACGAGCAGTACTTC
J gene: TRBJ2-7; clone size: many; D gene: TRBD1; V gene: TRBV27; CDR3 protein: CASSLRGRQGYEQYF; CDR3 DNA: TGTGCCAGCAGTTTAAGGGGCCGACAGGGCTACGAGCAGTACTTC
J gene: TRBJ1-5; clone size: NA; D gene: TRBD1; V gene: TRBV10-1; CDR3 protein: CASSHAGTGHYSNQPQHF; CDR3 DNA: TGCGCCAGCAGTCATGCCGGGACAGGACATTATAGCAATCAGCCCCAGCATTTT
J gene: TRBJ2-7; clone size: NA; D gene: NA; V gene: TRBV5-1; CDR3 protein: CASSLEAETTSYEQYF; CDR3 DNA: TGCGCCAGCAGCTTGGAGGCCGAGACGACCTCCTACGAGCAGTACTTC
J gene: TRBJ2-2; clone size: many; D gene: NA; V gene: TRBV18; CDR3 protein: CASSPSLHLNTGELFF; CDR3 DNA: TGTGCCAGCTCACCATCGCTACACCTGAACACCGGGGAGCTGTTTTTT
J gene: TRBJ2-7; clone size: many; D gene: TRBD2; V gene: TRBV13; CDR3 protein: CASSLWGTSGSARYEQYF; CDR3 DNA: TGTGCCAGCAGCCTCTGGGGGACTAGCGGGAGTGCCCGCTACGAGCAGTACTTC
J gene: TRBJ1-3; clone size: NA; D gene: NA; V gene: TRBV24-1; CDR3 protein: CATSDPALTGNTIYF; CDR3 DNA: TGTGCCACCAGTGACCCCGCCCTAACTGGAAACACCATATATTTT
J gene: TRBJ2-2; clone size: NA; D gene: NA; V gene: TRBV7-9; CDR3 protein: CASSMGQNTGELFF; CDR3 DNA: TGTGCCAGCAGCATGGGACAGAACACCGGGGAGCTGTTTTTT
J gene: TRBJ1-2; clone size: few; D gene: TRBD1; V gene: TRBV28; CDR3 protein: CASSLLGTGYGYTF; CDR3 DNA: TGTGCCAGCAGTTTACTCGGGACAGGCTATGGCTACACCTTC
J gene: TRBJ2-1; clone size: NA; D gene: TRBD2; V gene: TRBV15; CDR3 protein: CATSRGTSGRLLGVEQFF; CDR3 DNA: TGTGCCACCAGCAGAGGGACTAGCGGGAGGCTCTTGGGCGTTGAGCAGTTCTTC
J gene: TRBJ1-2; clone size: NA; D gene: TRBD1; V gene: TRBV20-1; CDR3 protein: CSARDVDRRANYGYTF; CDR3 DNA: TGCAGTGCTAGAGACGTGGACAGGCGAGCTAACTATGGCTACACCTTC
J gene: TRBJ1-1; clone size: many; D gene: NA; V gene: TRBV29-1; CDR3 protein: CSVEDLATEAFF; CDR3 DNA: TGCAGCGTTGAGGACTTGGCCACTGAAGCTTTCTTT
J gene: TRBJ2-7; clone size: many; D gene: NA; V gene: TRBV13; CDR3 protein: CASSLGFGRDMTYEQYF; CDR3 DNA: TGTGCCAGCAGCTTAGGGTTCGGGCGGGACATGACTTACGAGCAGTACTTC
J gene: TRBJ2-3; clone size: many; D gene: NA; V gene: TRBV7-7; CDR3 protein: CASSFGAGPTDTQYF; CDR3 DNA: TGTGCCAGCAGTTTTGGGGCAGGCCCCACAGATACGCAGTATTTT
J gene: TRBJ2-1; clone size: many; D gene: TRBD2; V gene: TRBV11-3; CDR3 protein: CASSALAKSNEQFF; CDR3 DNA: TGTGCCAGCAGCGCACTAGCGAAGTCCAATGAGCAGTTCTTC
J gene: TRBJ2-1; clone size: many; D gene: NA; V gene: TRBV5-1; CDR3 protein: CASSSSRDGYNEQFF; CDR3 DNA: TGCGCCAGCAGCTCTTCCCGGGACGGATACAATGAGCAGTTCTTC
J gene: TRBJ2-2; clone size: many; D gene: NA; V gene: TRBV6-4; CDR3 protein: CASSRDNTGELFF; CDR3 DNA: TGTGCCAGCAGCCGGGACAACACCGGGGAGCTGTTTTTT
J gene: TRBJ2-3; clone size: NA; D gene: TRBD1; V gene: TRBV2; CDR3 protein: CASRSGQGDTDTQYF; CDR3 DNA: TGTGCCAGCAGATCGGGACAGGGAGACACAGATACGCAGTATTTT
J gene: TRBJ2-1; clone size: NA; D gene: TRBD2; V gene: TRBV20-1; CDR3 protein: CSARTGTSGNEQFF; CDR3 DNA: TGCAGTGCTAGGACGGGGACTAGCGGGAATGAGCAGTTCTTC
J gene: TRBJ2-7; clone size: NA; D gene: NA; V gene: TRBV6-2/TRBV6-3; CDR3 protein: CASSPGDYSYEQYF; CDR3 DNA: TGTGCCAGCAGTCCAGGGGACTACTCCTACGAGCAGTACTTC
J gene: TRBJ1-2; clone size: once; D gene: NA; V gene: TRBV12-3/TRBV12-4; CDR3 protein: CATRQADGCTF; CDR3 DNA: TGTGCCACCAGACAGGCGGATGGCTGCACCTTC
J gene: TRBJ1-5; clone size: many; D gene: NA; V gene: TRBV5-1; CDR3 protein: CASSWDQGQPQHF; CDR3 DNA: TGCGCCAGCAGCTGGGACCAGGGGCAGCCCCAGCATTTT
J gene: TRBJ2-5; clone size: many; D gene: TRBD2; V gene: TRBV30; CDR3 protein: CAWSVSGRALETQYF; CDR3 DNA: TGTGCCTGGAGTGTATCCGGGAGGGCGTTAGAGACCCAGTACTTC
J gene: TRBJ2-7; clone size: many; D gene: NA; V gene: TRBV5-1; CDR3 protein: CASSLVLTGSSYEQYF; CDR3 DNA: TGCGCCAGCAGCTTGGTCCTGACAGGTAGCTCCTACGAGCAGTACTTC
J gene: TRBJ2-1; clone size: many; D gene: NA; V gene: TRBV6-5; CDR3 protein: CASSYGMGEDEQFF; CDR3 DNA: TGTGCCAGCAGTTACGGCATGGGGGAGGATGAGCAGTTCTTC
J gene: TRBJ1-4; clone size: few; D gene: NA; V gene: TRBV29-1; CDR3 protein: CSGKQGVNEKLFF; CDR3 DNA: TGCAGCGGCAAACAGGGAGTGAATGAAAAACTGTTTTTT
J gene: TRBJ2-1; clone size: many; D gene: TRBD2; V gene: TRBV12-3/TRBV12-4; CDR3 protein: CASSLDAGALAGGGNEQFF; CDR3 DNA: TGTGCCAGCAGTTTAGATGCGGGGGCGCTAGCGGGGGGGGGGAATGAGCAGTTCTTC